Presented here are 10 T cell receptor beta chains from one specimen sequenced in a study of T cells in Graves' hyperthyroidism and ophthalmopathy. The CDR3 regions of TCR beta were amplified from RNA transcripts. First-round RT-PCR with HTBI primers amplified the TCR CDR3 region. TCRdb re-analysed the multiplex PCR reads in MiXCR, keeping a single row per CDR3 protein. The sample consists of 500,000 to 600,000 distinct CDR3 sequences, around 15% of them appearing once. The sample was blood. The source of these receptors is a woman under 30 with Graves' hyperthyroidism.

The sample holds many counts of this clonotype. The chain couples TRBV18 to TRBJ2-1; D is unresolved. The CDR3 contains 11 residues. Trimming removed 8 bases at V and 5 bases at J, with 7 bases between. Germline V gene lookup returns CDR1 KGHSH and CDR2 LQKENI. This CDR3 is CASSQDNEQFF. The CDR3 bases are TGTGCCAGCAGCCAAGACAATGAGCAGTTCTTC.

This clonotype was seen ten or more times. J is TRBJ2-1 and V is TRBV20-1; a possible D gene is TRBD1 (6 bases). Germline CDR1 is DFQATT and CDR2 is SNEGSKA (reference sequence). The V end was cut by 5 bases, the J end by 8 bases, with 19 bases between. CDR3 length equals 14 residues. The CDR3 DNA follows: TGCAGTGCTGAGTGGAGTGGGGGCGTCGATGAGCAGTTCTTC. Its translation: CSAEWSGGVDEQFF.

This clonotype was detected ten times or more. The V and J genes are TRBV2 and TRBJ2-3; 8 nucleotides align to TRBD2. In germline, CDR1 is SNHLY, CDR2 FYNNEI. Trimming cost V 4 bases and J 5 bases; bases outside gene matches: 2. The CDR3 extends over 13 amino acids. In DNA, the CDR3 is TGTGCCAGCAGTGTGACTAGCGAAGATACGCAGTATTTT. As protein: CASSVTSEDTQYF.

This clonotype was recorded a few times. The J gene is TRBJ2-7, the V gene TRBV14, with D uncertain. CDR3 length: 15 residues. V lost 5 bases, J lost 2 bases, and 16 bases lay in between. The V gene's germline CDR1 is SGHDN and CDR2 FVKESK. Written as DNA, the CDR3 is TGTGCCAGCAGCTCACTTCATCGACAAACCTACGAGCAGTACTTC. Protein sequence: CASSSLHRQTYEQYF.

This clonotype has just a few counts. The chain couples TRBV2 to TRBJ2-5; 12 bases line up with TRBD2. The V and J ends lost 2 bases and 2 bases, in that order; junction bases with no gene match: 3. The CDR3 runs 16 residues. The germline gives CDR1 SNHLY, CDR2 FYNNEI. Here the CDR3 DNA reads TGTGCCAGCAGTGAAAGGCTAGCGGGGGGGCAAGAGACCCAGTACTTC. Translating gives CASSERLAGGQETQYF.

In this sample, this clonotype turned up many times. This CDR3 reads CSVSPLAGDVYEQFF. CDR3 in DNA: TGCAGTGTCAGCCCACTAGCGGGAGATGTCTATGAGCAGTTCTTC. The chain employs TRBV20-1 and TRBJ2-1, with 11 bases aligning to TRBD2. From germline, CDR1 is DFQATT and CDR2 SNEGSKA (reference sequence). The CDR3 length is 15 residues. Germline trimming cut 7 bases from V and 8 bases from J; bases unmatched to any gene: 13.

This clonotype showed up just once. The CDR3 is CASSLGTSGREGELFF. The DNA of the CDR3 is TGTGCCAGCAGCCTAGGGACTAGCGGGAGGGAGGGGGAGCTGTTTTTT. This chain links TRBV4-2 with TRBJ2-2, with 16 bases aligning to TRBD2. The CDR3 has 16 residues. Trimming cost V 4 bases and J 8 bases; bases outside gene matches: 4. The germline CDR1 and CDR2 sequences are LGHNA and YNFKEQ.

Ten or more counts support this clonotype. The chain combines TRBV7-2 with TRBJ2-3; D is uncertain. This CDR3 is built from 14 residues. CDR1 and CDR2 from the germline V gene are SGHTA and FQGNSA. The V and J ends lost 2 bases and 3 bases respectively, with 9 bases between them. CDR3 amino acids: CASSLRLKTDTQYF. The CDR3 DNA follows: TGTGCCAGCAGCTTAAGGCTCAAGACAGATACGCAGTATTTT.

At least ten counts were recorded for this clonotype. The rearrangement joins TRBV12-5 to TRBJ2-5; TRBD1 is a possible D gene (6 bases). Germline CDR1 LGHNT, CDR2 FRNRAP. The CDR3 runs to 12 residues. V was cut by 2 bases and J by 5 bases, with 6 bases left in between. The DNA of the CDR3 is TGTGCTAGTGGTTTGAGGGGGGAGACCCAGTACTTC. This sequence encodes CASGLRGETQYF. Variable domain in full (rest from reference TRBV12-5 and TRBJ2-5): DARVTQTPRHKVTEMGQEVTMRCQPILGHNTVFWYRQTMMQGLELLAYFRNRAPLDDSGMPKDRFSAEMPDATLATLKIQPSEPRDSAVYFCASGLRGETQYFGPGTRLLVL.

The genes are TRBV19 and TRBJ2-4; the D gene is possibly TRBD2 (7 bases). Trimming shortened V by 3 bases and J by 1 base, and 10 bases separated the two germline ends. This CDR3 is built from 15 residues. CDR1 and CDR2 (germline): LNHDA, SQIVND (reference sequence). The CDR3 region is CASSIRGAAKNIQYF. CDR3 bases: TGTGCCAGTAGTATCCGGGGGGCGGCCAAAAACATTCAGTACTTC.